This TCR beta chain was sequenced in a study of T-cell reconstitution after alpha-beta-depleted transplantation in children. Study results and caveats: Reportedly, alpha-beta T cells present about two months post-transplant originated from several hundred expanded clones of graft origin.

The CDR3 covers 15 residues. Between the trimmed V and J ends, which lost 3 bases and 5 bases, there was a span of 14 bases. Germline CDR1 reads MNHEY; CDR2 reads SMNVEV (reference sequence). This clonotype was found many times. Its antigen is not identified. Using unique molecular identifiers, the investigators prepared the TCRbeta library. Each CDR3 protein is one row after TCRdb ran MiXCR on the PCR reads. The sample has tens of thousands of distinct CDR3 sequences; 4.9% are singletons. The TCR sequence derives from a boy less than two years old who had a stem cell transplant for acute myeloid leukemia, so the T cells may come from the graft donor. The V gene is TRBV27, the J gene TRBJ1-5, with D tentatively TRBD1 (6 bases). Material: PBMCs, mostly from graft donor cells, obtained 180 days after TCRalphabeta/CD19-depleted stem cell transplant. CDR3 amino acids: CASSFRGHADQPQHF. Here the CDR3 DNA reads TGTGCCAGCAGTTTTAGGGGACACGCCGATCAGCCCCAGCATTTT.